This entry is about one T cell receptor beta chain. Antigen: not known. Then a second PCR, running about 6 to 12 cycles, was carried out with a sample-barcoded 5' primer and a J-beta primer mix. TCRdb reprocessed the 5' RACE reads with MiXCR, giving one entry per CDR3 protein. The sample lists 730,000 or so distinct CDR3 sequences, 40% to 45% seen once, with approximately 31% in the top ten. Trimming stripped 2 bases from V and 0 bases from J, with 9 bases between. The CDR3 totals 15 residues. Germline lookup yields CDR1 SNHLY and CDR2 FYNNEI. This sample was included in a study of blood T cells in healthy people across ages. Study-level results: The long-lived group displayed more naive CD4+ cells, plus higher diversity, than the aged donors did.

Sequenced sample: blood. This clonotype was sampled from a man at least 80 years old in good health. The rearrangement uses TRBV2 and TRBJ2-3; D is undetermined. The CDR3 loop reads CASSEYGRSTDTQYF. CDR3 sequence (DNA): TGTGCCAGCAGTGAATACGGCAGGAGCACAGATACGCAGTATTTT.